The entry that follows covers one T cell receptor beta chain sequence. Antigen: not known. From the reads, TCRdb called clonotypes with MiXCR, one entry per CDR3 protein. The sample has 650 to 900 distinct CDR3 sequences, approximately 50% seen once. This record comes from a study of regulatory T cells in long-lasting Graves disease. V was cut by 2 bases and J by 5 bases, with 3 bases left in between. This CDR3 spans 11 amino acids. Study-level findings and limits: Graves' patients with persistent disease showed TCR diversity lower than patients newly diagnosed.

PBMCs were the source of the RNA used for TCR sequencing. Graves' disease was diagnosed by American Thyroid Association guidelines. The V gene is TRBV12-3 or TRBV12-4, the J gene TRBJ2-5; no definite D call. Specimen: peripheral blood mononuclear cells (PBMCs), collected with antithyroid drug treatment, in newly diagnosed or persistent Graves disease (not recorded which). The clonotype comes from a female donor with Graves disease. The CDR3 here is CASSLLETQYF. CDR3 nucleotide sequence: TGTGCCAGCAGTTTATTGGAGACCCAGTACTTC.